A selection of T cell receptor beta chains follows, all from one sample in a study of blood T cell repertoires in COVID-19. This table comes from immunoSEQ multiplex PCR, and its TCRdb copy is limited to in-frame clones, with some not included. Of over 100,000 clones listed, approximately 80% are singletons. The source material was peripheral blood. These receptors all come from a woman over 75 with active or convalescent COVID-19. Each CDR3 is given with its conserved first and last residue. The D gene is left open where the match is weak. Clone size appears in some rows only: once, few, many, or a class for an expanded clone.

j_gene | v_gene | abundance | d_gene | CDR3aa | CDR3nt
TRBJ2-7 | TRBV6-5 | once | TRBD1 | CASSYSELGTASEQYF | TGTGCCAGCAGTTACTCCGAATTAGGGACAGCCTCCGAGCAGTACTTC
TRBJ1-5 | TRBV18 | few | TRBD1 | CASSPTGAGSPQHF | TGTGCCAGCTCACCGACAGGGGCAGGGTCACCCCAGCATTTT
TRBJ2-3 | TRBV4-2 | few | . | CASSQEATSTDTQYF | TGTGCCAGCAGCCAAGAAGCGACTAGCACAGATACGCAGTATTTT
TRBJ2-7 | TRBV2 | . | . | CASSPTGTETYEQYF | TGTGCCAGCAGTCCCACAGGGACCGAAACCTACGAGCAGTACTTC
TRBJ2-7 | TRBV19 | . | TRBD1 | CASSGTGKDEQYF | TGTGCCAGTAGTGGGACAGGGAAGGACGAGCAGTACTTC
TRBJ2-3 | TRBV6-4 | . | TRBD2 | CASSAGRADTQYF | TGTGCCAGCAGTGCTGGGAGGGCAGATACGCAGTATTTT
TRBJ2-1 | TRBV18 | . | TRBD2 | CASSPLAGAVQFF | TGTGCCAGCTCACCACTTGCGGGAGCTGTGCAGTTCTTC
TRBJ1-5 | TRBV7-8 | . | TRBD1 | CASSLGQGKGQPQHF | TGTGCCAGCAGCTTAGGACAGGGGAAGGGTCAGCCCCAGCATTTT
TRBJ2-5 | TRBV6-5 | . | . | CASSSGAKTQYF | TGTGCCAGCAGTTCAGGGGCTAAGACCCAGTACTTC
TRBJ1-2 | TRBV19 | . | . | CASTPQSTNYGYTF | TGTGCCAGTACCCCTCAGTCAACTAACTATGGCTACACCTTC
TRBJ2-7 | TRBV2 | . | TRBD2 | CASSEYSGRSYEQYF | TGTGCCAGCAGTGAATATAGCGGGAGGTCCTACGAGCAGTACTTC
TRBJ1-5 | TRBV27 | . | . | CASRRLGGAARQPQHF | TGTGCCAGCAGACGACTTGGGGGGGCGGCGAGGCAGCCCCAGCATTTT
TRBJ2-2 | TRBV5-1 | once | TRBD2 | CASSPGLAANTGELFF | TGCGCCAGCAGCCCCGGACTAGCGGCGAACACCGGGGAGCTGTTTTTT
TRBJ2-5 | TRBV13 | . | . | CASSLTRGVLQETQYF | TGTGCCAGCAGCCTCACCAGGGGGGTCCTCCAAGAGACCCAGTACTTC
TRBJ2-7 | TRBV28 | . | TRBD1 | CATRGTTGGNYEQYF | TGTGCCACCCGGGGGACGACAGGGGGGAACTACGAGCAGTACTTC
TRBJ1-1 | TRBV24-1 | once | . | CATRSGTPNTEAFF | TGTGCCACCAGGTCCGGGACACCGAACACTGAAGCTTTCTTT
TRBJ2-1 | TRBV30 | few | . | CAYWKVGRLLDTGVQFF | TGTGCCTATTGGAAGGTCGGGAGACTCTTGGACACAGGCGTGCAGTTCTTC